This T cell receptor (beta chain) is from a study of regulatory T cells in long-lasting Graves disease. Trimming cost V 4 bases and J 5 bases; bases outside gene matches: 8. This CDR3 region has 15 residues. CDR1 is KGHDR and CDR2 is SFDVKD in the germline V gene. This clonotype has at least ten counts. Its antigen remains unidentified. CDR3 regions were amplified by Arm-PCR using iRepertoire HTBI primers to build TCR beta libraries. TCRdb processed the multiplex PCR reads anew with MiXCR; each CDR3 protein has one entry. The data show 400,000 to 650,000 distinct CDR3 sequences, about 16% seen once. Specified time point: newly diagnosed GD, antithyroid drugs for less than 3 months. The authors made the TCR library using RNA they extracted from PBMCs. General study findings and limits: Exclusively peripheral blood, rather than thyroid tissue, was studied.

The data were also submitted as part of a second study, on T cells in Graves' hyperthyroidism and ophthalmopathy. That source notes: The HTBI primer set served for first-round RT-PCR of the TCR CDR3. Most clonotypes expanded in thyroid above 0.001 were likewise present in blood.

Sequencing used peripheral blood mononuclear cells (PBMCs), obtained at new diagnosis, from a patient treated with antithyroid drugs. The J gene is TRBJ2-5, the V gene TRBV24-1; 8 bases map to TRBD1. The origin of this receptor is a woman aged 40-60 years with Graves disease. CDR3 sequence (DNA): TGTGCCACCAGTGACCCCACGGACAGGGAGGAGACCCAGTACTTC. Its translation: CATSDPTDREETQYF.